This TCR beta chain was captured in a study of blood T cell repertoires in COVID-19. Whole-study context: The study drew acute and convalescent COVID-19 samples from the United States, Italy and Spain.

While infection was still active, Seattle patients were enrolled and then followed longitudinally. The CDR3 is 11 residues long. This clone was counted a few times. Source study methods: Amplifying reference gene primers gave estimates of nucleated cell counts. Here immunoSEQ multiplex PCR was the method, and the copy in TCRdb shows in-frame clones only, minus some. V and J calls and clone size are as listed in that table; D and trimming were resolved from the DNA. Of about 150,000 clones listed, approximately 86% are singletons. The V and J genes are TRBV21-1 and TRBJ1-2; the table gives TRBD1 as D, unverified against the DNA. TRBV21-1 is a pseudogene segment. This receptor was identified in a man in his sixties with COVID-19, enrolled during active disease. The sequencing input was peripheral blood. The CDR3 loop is CASSSRTDYTF. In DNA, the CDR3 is TGTGCCAGCAGCAGTCGGACAGACTACACCTTC.